These 26 T cell receptor beta chains originate from one sample sequenced in a study of blood T cell repertoires in COVID-19. Generated by immunoSEQ multiplex PCR, the TCRdb table keeps only in-frame clones and is missing some. The data hold 300,000 or so clones, with 70% to 90% observed a single time. Sequenced input: peripheral blood. These receptors were obtained from a man younger than 30 who had recovered from COVID-19.

This clone has only a few counts. Other DNA sequences from this sample encode an identical CDR3 as well. The CDR3: CSVGGGDYGYTF. CDR3 nucleotides: TGCAGCGTTGGAGGGGGTGACTATGGCTACACCTTC. The gene calls are TRBV29-1 and TRBJ1-2; D may be TRBD1 (6 bases). Germline V gives CDR1 SQVTM, CDR2 ANQGSEA. V was pared by 4 bases and J by 3 bases, with 9 bases between. CDR3 length equals 12 residues.

The chain combines TRBV11-3 with TRBJ2-3; maybe TRBD1 (5 bases). CDR1 and CDR2 (germline): SGHNT, YENEEA. V lost 3 bases to trimming and J lost 1 base, with 8 bases between them. This CDR3 region has 14 residues. This CDR3 reads CASSFGRGTDTQYF. CDR3 in DNA: TGTGCCAGCAGCTTTGGCAGGGGCACAGATACGCAGTATTTT.

The J gene is TRBJ2-7, the V gene TRBV9; TRBD1 aligns across 7 bases. Looked up from germline, CDR1 is SGDLS and CDR2 is YYNGEE. The CDR3 covers 15 residues. V was clipped by 0 bases and J by 3 bases; unmatched bases: 6. CDR3 region: CASSVGAGGFYEQYF. CDR3 coding DNA: TGTGCCAGCAGCGTAGGGGCAGGGGGTTTCTACGAGCAGTACTTC.

The chain employs TRBV18 and TRBJ1-1; 9 bases agree with TRBD1. CDR3 length: 17 amino acids. CDR1 is KGHSH and CDR2 is LQKENI in the germline V gene. The ends lost 0 bases at V and 5 bases at J; junction bases unmatched: 10. CDR3: CASSPPTGGAGRTEAFF. CDR3 nucleotides: TGTGCCAGCTCACCACCTACAGGGGGCGCCGGGCGGACTGAAGCTTTCTTT.

The rearrangement links TRBV20-1 to TRBJ1-5; weak D call: TRBD1 (6 bases). This CDR3 has 11 residues. From germline, CDR1 is DFQATT and CDR2 SNEGSKA (reference sequence). The CDR3 loop is CSAGDNQPQHF. The DNA of the CDR3 is TGCAGCGCAGGGGACAATCAGCCCCAGCATTTT.

This sequence joins TRBV5-6 and TRBJ2-1; TRBD2 agrees at 9 bases. Germline CDR1 SGHDT, CDR2 YYEEEE. Trimming took 4 bases from V and 4 from J; bases not matched to a gene: 18. This CDR3 region has 19 residues. CDR3 residues: CASSLRSVKWRGGYNEQFF. In DNA form, the CDR3 reads TGTGCCAGCAGCCTAAGATCCGTTAAATGGCGGGGGGGTTACAATGAGCAGTTCTTC.

The chain joins TRBV18 to TRBJ1-5; tentatively, D is TRBD1 (6 bases). The CDR3 loop spans 14 amino acids. V gave up 5 bases and J gave up 4 bases, with 12 bases separating them. Germline CDR1 reads KGHSH; CDR2 reads LQKENI. The CDR3, as DNA: TGTGCCAGCTCAGCGACAGGCCCTAATCAGCCCCAGCATTTT. Translated, it gives CASSATGPNQPQHF.

The rearrangement links TRBV19 to TRBJ2-1; possible D gene TRBD1, 6 bases. The V and J ends lost 4 bases and 0 bases respectively, with 13 bases between them. This CDR3 spans 16 amino acids. Germline CDR1 is LNHDA and CDR2 is SQIVND (reference sequence). The CDR3 loop reads CASSTYTGNSYNEQFF. The DNA for the CDR3 is TGTGCCAGTAGTACCTATACAGGGAACTCCTACAATGAGCAGTTCTTC.

The chain couples TRBV7-8 to TRBJ1-1, with D possibly being TRBD1 (6 bases). This CDR3 has 14 amino acids. Germline V gene sequence: CDR1 SGHVS, CDR2 FQNEAQ. V was trimmed by 5 bases and J by 1 base, leaving 11 bases between them. CDR3 residues: CASSPGTRNTEAFF. The DNA for the CDR3 is TGTGCCAGCAGCCCTGGGACACGGAACACTGAAGCTTTCTTT.

The rearrangement uses TRBV28 and TRBJ2-7; D may be TRBD2 (5 bases). Germline CDR1 MDHEN, CDR2 SYDVKM. CDR3 size: 13 residues. Trimming shortened V by 2 bases and J by 7 bases, and 12 bases separated the two germline ends. In DNA form, the CDR3 reads TGTGCCAGCAGTTTAAATCTACTAGGGGAGCAGTACTTC. Encoded protein: CASSLNLLGEQYF.

This clone was recorded only once. One end of the junction varies from germline; a read error may be responsible. This chain connects TRBV18 to TRBJ2-7; 7 nucleotides align to TRBD1. The germline V gene has CDR1 KGHSH and CDR2 LQKENI. The CDR3 has 16 residues. CDR3 sequence reads: CASSAPTRDRAYEQYF. CDR3 DNA: TGTGCCAGCTCAGCACCCACCCGGGACAGAGCCTACGAGCAGTACTTC.

The chain has TRBV7-3 and TRBJ2-3, with D uncertain. V was pared by 5 bases and J by 6 bases, with 12 bases between. The V gene's germline CDR1 is SGHTA and CDR2 FQGTGA. The CDR3 is 13 residues long. CDR3 sequence: CASSEEWKDTQYF. The CDR3 coding sequence is TGTGCCAGCAGCGAGGAATGGAAGGATACGCAGTATTTT.

The V and J genes are TRBV5-4 and TRBJ2-2, with 7 bases lining up with TRBD2. Losses at the gene ends were 4 bases for V and 1 base for J; bases not matched to a gene: 4. CDR3 length equals 15 residues. The germline V gene encodes CDR1 SGHNT and CDR2 YYREEE (reference sequence). The CDR3 spells CASSPVAGNTGELFF. In DNA form, the CDR3 reads TGTGCCAGCAGCCCGGTAGCGGGGAACACCGGGGAGCTGTTTTTT.

This clone was counted between two and nine times. DNA for the CDR3: TGTGCCAGCAGTTCCACTAGCGGGAGCAACGAGCAGTACTTC. It specifies CASSSTSGSNEQYF. V gene TRBV27 combines with J gene TRBJ2-7, with TRBD2 matching 11 bases. The CDR3 is 14 amino acids. Germline V gene data show CDR1 as MNHEY and CDR2 as SMNVEV (reference sequence). Trimming cost V 4 bases and J 5 bases; bases outside gene matches: 4.

The chain uses TRBV2 and TRBJ2-1, with D maybe TRBD1 (5 bases). CDR1 and CDR2 from the germline V gene are SNHLY and FYNNEI. Trimming removed 4 bases from V and 5 bases from J, with 6 bases in between. This CDR3 has 12 amino acids. CDR3 nucleotide sequence: TGTGCCAGCAGTGTAGGGGACAATGAGCAGTTCTTC. It yields the protein CASSVGDNEQFF.

This chain connects TRBV6-5 to TRBJ2-5; TRBD1 aligns across 7 bases. The CDR3 spans 16 residues. Unmatched junction bases numbered 13, after V lost 4 bases and J lost 5 bases. Looked up from germline, CDR1 is MNHEY and CDR2 is SVGAGI. The CDR3 loop is CASSSTGTVGRETQYF. CDR3 nucleotides: TGTGCCAGCAGTTCCACCGGGACAGTCGGTAGGGAGACCCAGTACTTC.

V is TRBV20-1 and J is TRBJ2-1; 7 bases line up with TRBD2. The V segment lost 3 bases and the J segment 3 bases; nucleotides outside the gene matches: 11. Looked up from germline, CDR1 is DFQATT and CDR2 is SNEGSKA (reference sequence). There are 16 residues in the CDR3. CDR3 amino acids: CSASSGLGGFYNEQFF. The CDR3 DNA is TGCAGTGCTAGTAGCGGGCTTGGAGGGTTCTACAATGAGCAGTTCTTC.

V gene TRBV2 combines with J gene TRBJ1-2, with 9 bases matching TRBD1. Germline trimming cut 5 bases from V and 7 bases from J; bases unmatched to any gene: 14. The CDR3 is made up of 16 amino acids. Germline V CDR1 and CDR2: SNHLY, FYNNEI. CDR3 bases: TGTGCCAGCAGTACTACGGCCAGTGGACAGGGGACTGGCTACACCTTC. Protein sequence: CASSTTASGQGTGYTF.

The chain employs TRBV9 and TRBJ2-2; 7 bases are a match to TRBD2. Germline V CDR1 and CDR2: SGDLS, YYNGEE. The CDR3 loop spans 13 amino acids. With V trimmed by 4 bases and J by 8 bases, 5 bases remained unmatched. CDR3 loop: CASSPREGGELFF. The DNA of the CDR3 is TGTGCCAGCAGCCCAAGGGAGGGAGGGGAGCTGTTTTTT.

The chain has TRBV7-9 and TRBJ2-3, with 7 bases lining up with TRBD2. With 5 bases clipped from V and 0 bases from J, the junction kept 11 bases outside the gene matches. CDR1 is SEHNR, CDR2 FQNEAQ, per germline (reference sequence). CDR3 length equals 17 residues. For the CDR3, the DNA is TGTGCCAGCAGCAGATCCAGCGGGGCCCCTAGCACAGATACGCAGTATTTT. Its protein product is CASSRSSGAPSTDTQYF.

About this clone: Other nucleotide sequences in the sample specify the same CDR3. This chain links TRBV5-4 with TRBJ1-5; no reliable D call. CDR3 length: 14 residues. The ends were cut back, 0 bases at V and 7 bases at J, with 11 bases in the middle. Germline V gene lookup returns CDR1 SGHNT and CDR2 YYREEE (reference sequence). This CDR3 is CASSLAGSGQPQHF. As DNA, the CDR3 is TGTGCCAGCAGCTTGGCGGGGTCCGGGCAGCCCCAGCATTTT.

The table lists this clone with a count of one. CDR3 nucleotides: TGTGCCAGCAGCCGCCGGGGGGTCAATGAGCAGTTCTTC. Protein product: CASSRRGVNEQFF. This rearrangement joins TRBV7-8 to TRBJ2-1; TRBD2 matches at 7 bases. With V trimmed by 5 bases and J by 6 bases, 4 bases remained unmatched. CDR1 and CDR2 (germline): SGHVS, FQNEAQ. CDR3 length: 13 amino acids.

The chain is built from TRBV13 and TRBJ2-1; a possible D gene is TRBD1 (6 bases). The germline V gene encodes CDR1 PRHDT and CDR2 FYEKMQ (reference sequence). CDR3 length: 15 residues. Trimming took 0 bases from V and 5 from J, leaving 11 bases between them. The CDR3: CASSLGGTPNNEQFF. DNA of the CDR3: TGTGCCAGCAGCTTAGGCGGGACACCCAACAATGAGCAGTTCTTC.

The CDR3 DNA follows: TGTGCCAGTAGTCTCCGGGCAGGGGCTACTGTTAGCAATCAGCCCCAGCATTTT. It codes for CASSLRAGATVSNQPQHF. The rearrangement joins TRBV19 to TRBJ1-5; a possible D gene is TRBD1 (6 bases). V dropped 5 bases and J dropped 0 bases, with 20 bases sitting between them. This CDR3 spans 18 amino acids. Germline assignment: CDR1 LNHDA and CDR2 SQIVND (reference sequence). Full variable domain (missing parts from reference TRBV19 and TRBJ1-5): DGGITQSPKYLFRKEGQNVTLSCEQNLNHDAMYWYRQDPGQGLRLIYYSQIVNDFQKGDIAEGYSVSREKKESFPLTVTSAQKNPTAFYLCASSLRAGATVSNQPQHFGDGTRLSIL.

The V gene is TRBV3-1 (or the pseudogene TRBV3-2), the J gene TRBJ1-2; no definite D call. CDR1 and CDR2 from the germline V gene are LGHDT and YNNKEL (reference sequence). This CDR3 contains 12 residues. V was pared by 9 bases and J by 4 bases, with 12 bases between. This chain's CDR3 is CASSEVAYGYTF. CDR3 coding DNA: TGTGCCAGTTCAGAGGTTGCCTATGGCTACACCTTC.

The V and J genes are TRBV23-1 and TRBJ2-4; 10 nucleotides agree with TRBD1. TRBV23-1 is noted as an ORF with a role that remains uncertain. Trimming cost V 0 bases and J 5 bases; bases outside gene matches: 4. The CDR3 sequence is 16 residues long. The CDR3 here is CASSQSLGTGENIQYF. CDR3 DNA: TGCGCCAGCAGTCAATCACTTGGGACAGGGGAAAACATTCAGTACTTC.